Shown below are 10 T cell receptor beta chains from a single sample sequenced in a study of cytomegalovirus exposure and HLA in healthy donors. The PCR contained 60 Vbeta and 13 Jbeta primers. The repertoire was sequenced with immunoSEQ multiplex PCR; TCRdb's copy has only in-frame clones and lacks some. The table has 100,000 to 150,000 clones, around three fifths seen once; the top ten hold approximately 2.5%. Sequencing was carried out using PBMCs. The source of these receptors is a woman aged 40 to 50 in good health and CMV-seronegative.

The genes are TRBV18 and TRBJ1-2; 10 bases align to TRBD1. Germline CDR1 reads KGHSH; CDR2 reads LQKENI. The trim removed 5 bases at V and 3 bases at J, leaving 3 bases unmatched. The length of the CDR3 is 14 residues. CDR3 in amino acids: CASSTGTGDYGYTF. The CDR3 DNA reads TGTGCCAGCTCAACGGGGACAGGGGACTATGGCTACACCTTC.

This chain uses TRBV4-2 with TRBJ2-1; maybe TRBD2 (6 bases). CDR1 LGHNA and CDR2 YNFKEQ come from the germline V gene. This CDR3 is 14 amino acids long. Between the trimmed V and J ends, which lost 4 bases and 9 bases, there was a span of 16 bases. The CDR3 nucleotides read TGTGCCAGCAGCCCCTCTAGCGTCGGGTCTGAGCAGTTCTTC. Its translation: CASSPSSVGSEQFF.

The chain uses TRBV6-5 and TRBJ1-1, with D perhaps TRBD1 (6 bases). The CDR3 covers 14 residues. Germline loops: CDR1 MNHEY, CDR2 SVGAGI. V was clipped by 7 bases and J by 1 base, with 13 bases between them. The CDR3 loop reads CASKWGQENTEAFF. CDR3 DNA sequence: TGTGCCAGCAAATGGGGACAAGAGAACACTGAAGCTTTCTTT.

The chain combines TRBV9 with TRBJ1-1, with D maybe TRBD1 (5 bases). This CDR3 region has 15 residues. V dropped 5 bases and J dropped 1 base, with 15 bases sitting between them. Germline assignment: CDR1 SGDLS and CDR2 YYNGEE. The CDR3 is CASSKPGPENTEAFF. In DNA form, the CDR3 reads TGTGCCAGCAGTAAACCAGGGCCGGAGAACACTGAAGCTTTCTTT.

The V gene is TRBV4-1, the J gene TRBJ1-5; D ambiguous. The CDR3 has 14 residues. V lost 0 bases, J lost 4 bases, and 7 bases lay in between. Looked up from germline, CDR1 is MGHRA and CDR2 is YSYEKL. In nucleotides, the CDR3 is TGCGCCAGCAGCCAAGATGGAGGGAATCAGCCCCAGCATTTT. Protein: CASSQDGGNQPQHF.

This clone was observed once. V gene TRBV28 combines with J gene TRBJ1-5; D call uncertain. V was pared by 5 bases and J by 4 bases, with 12 bases between. This CDR3 is 14 amino acids long. Germline CDR1 MDHEN, CDR2 SYDVKM. The CDR3 nucleotides are TGTGCCAGCAGTGGCGGAACGAGAAATCAGCCCCAGCATTTT. Amino acid sequence: CASSGGTRNQPQHF. The whole variable domain, filled in from reference TRBV28 and TRBJ1-5, reads DVKVTQSSRYLVKRTGEKVFLECVQDMDHENMFWYRQDPGLGLRLIYFSYDVKMKEKGDIPEGYSVSREKKERFSLILESASTNQTSMYLCASSGGTRNQPQHFGDGTRLSIL.

In its sample, this clone was seen a few times. The V gene is TRBV15, the J gene TRBJ2-2; 8 bases align to TRBD2. The V and J ends lost 3 bases and 2 bases, in that order; junction bases with no gene match: 8. The CDR3 has 17 residues. Looked up from germline, CDR1 is LNHNV and CDR2 is YYDKDF (reference sequence). DNA for the CDR3: TGTGCCACCAGCAGGAGGGACGGGGGGGCAAACACCGGGGAGCTGTTTTTT. It codes for CATSRRDGGANTGELFF.

Only a few counts were recorded for this clone. The chain combines TRBV4-2 with TRBJ2-3; 11 bases line up with TRBD1. Per germline, CDR1 LGHNA and CDR2 YNFKEQ. J lost 3 bases, V lost 1 base, and 9 bases had no gene match. The length of the CDR3 is 18 residues. In nucleotides, the CDR3 is TGTGCCAGCAGCCAAGGGGTGGGACAGGGGGTGAGGACAGATACGCAGTATTTT. Protein: CASSQGVGQGVRTDTQYF.

The chain couples TRBV5-4 to TRBJ2-3; 9 bases map to TRBD2. CDR1 SGHNT and CDR2 YYREEE come from the germline V gene (reference sequence). This CDR3 has 14 amino acids. J gave up 5 bases and V 4 bases, and 5 bases lay outside the gene matches. The CDR3 DNA reads TGTGCCAGCAGCCTGAGCGGGGGGCGAGATACGCAGTATTTT. This encodes CASSLSGGRDTQYF. Full variable domain (rest looked up from reference TRBV5-4 and TRBJ2-3): ETGVTQSPTHLIKTRGQQVTLRCSSQSGHNTVSWYQQALGQGPQFIFQYYREEENGRGNFPPRFSGLQFPNYSSELNVNALELDDSALYLCASSLSGGRDTQYFGPGTRLTVL.

The rearrangement links TRBV30 to TRBJ1-4; tentative D call: TRBD1 (6 bases). CDR1 is GTSNPN and CDR2 is SVGIG in the germline V gene (reference sequence). This CDR3 has 15 amino acids. Trimming stripped 3 bases from V and 4 bases from J, with 15 bases between. CDR3 residues: CAWSSPQGYNEKLFF. The DNA for the CDR3 is TGTGCCTGGAGCAGCCCCCAGGGGTATAATGAAAAACTGTTTTTT.